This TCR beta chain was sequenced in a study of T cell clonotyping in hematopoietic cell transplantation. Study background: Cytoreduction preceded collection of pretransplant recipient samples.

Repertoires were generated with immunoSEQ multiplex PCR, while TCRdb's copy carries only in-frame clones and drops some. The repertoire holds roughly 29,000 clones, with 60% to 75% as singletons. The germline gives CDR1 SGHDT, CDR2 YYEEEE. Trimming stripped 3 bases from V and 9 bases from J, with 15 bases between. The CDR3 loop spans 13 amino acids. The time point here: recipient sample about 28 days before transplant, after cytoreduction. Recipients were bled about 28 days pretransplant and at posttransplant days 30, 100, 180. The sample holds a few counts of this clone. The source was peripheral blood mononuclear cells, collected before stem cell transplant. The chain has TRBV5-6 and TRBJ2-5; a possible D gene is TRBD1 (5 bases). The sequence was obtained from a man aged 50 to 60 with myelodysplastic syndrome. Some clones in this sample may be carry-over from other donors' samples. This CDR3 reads CASSSDSETAQYF. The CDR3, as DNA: TGTGCCAGCAGCTCCGACAGTGAGACGGCCCAGTACTTC.